Described below is a single T cell receptor beta chain sequence and its context. This sample is part of a study of cytomegalovirus exposure and HLA in healthy donors. Trimming at V came to 5 bases and at J to 7 bases, leaving 7 bases not matched to a gene. The germline gives CDR1 LNHDA, CDR2 SQIVND (reference sequence). This CDR3 spans 15 amino acids. With 60 Vbeta and 13 Jbeta primers, the PCR was carried out. TCRdb's copy holds only in-frame clones and misses some; the assay was immunoSEQ multiplex PCR. The table shows around 150,000 clones, with around 85% occurring only once. The sequencing sample was made of PBMCs. The source of this sequence is a man aged 35-49 years in good health and CMV-seronegative. The chain combines TRBV19 with TRBJ1-6, with 8 bases identical to TRBD1. CDR3 sequence (DNA): TGTGCCAGTAGTCAACAGGGGGATTGGAATTCACCCCTCCACTTT. As protein: CASSQQGDWNSPLHF.